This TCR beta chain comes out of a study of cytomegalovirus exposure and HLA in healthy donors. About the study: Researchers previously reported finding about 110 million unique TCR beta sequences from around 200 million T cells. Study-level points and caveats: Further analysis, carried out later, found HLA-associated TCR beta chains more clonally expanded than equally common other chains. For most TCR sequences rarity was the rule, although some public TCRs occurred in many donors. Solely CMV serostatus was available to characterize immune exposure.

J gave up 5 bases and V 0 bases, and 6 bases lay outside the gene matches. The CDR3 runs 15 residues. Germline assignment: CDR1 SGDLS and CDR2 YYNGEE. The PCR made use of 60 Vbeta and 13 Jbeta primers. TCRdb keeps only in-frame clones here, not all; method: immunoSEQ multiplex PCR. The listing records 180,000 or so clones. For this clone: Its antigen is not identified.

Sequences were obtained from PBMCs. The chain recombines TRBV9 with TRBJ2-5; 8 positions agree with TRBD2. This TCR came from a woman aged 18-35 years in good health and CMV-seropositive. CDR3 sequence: CASSVAGGIRETQYF. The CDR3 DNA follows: TGTGCCAGCAGCGTAGCGGGGGGGATAAGGGAGACCCAGTACTTC.